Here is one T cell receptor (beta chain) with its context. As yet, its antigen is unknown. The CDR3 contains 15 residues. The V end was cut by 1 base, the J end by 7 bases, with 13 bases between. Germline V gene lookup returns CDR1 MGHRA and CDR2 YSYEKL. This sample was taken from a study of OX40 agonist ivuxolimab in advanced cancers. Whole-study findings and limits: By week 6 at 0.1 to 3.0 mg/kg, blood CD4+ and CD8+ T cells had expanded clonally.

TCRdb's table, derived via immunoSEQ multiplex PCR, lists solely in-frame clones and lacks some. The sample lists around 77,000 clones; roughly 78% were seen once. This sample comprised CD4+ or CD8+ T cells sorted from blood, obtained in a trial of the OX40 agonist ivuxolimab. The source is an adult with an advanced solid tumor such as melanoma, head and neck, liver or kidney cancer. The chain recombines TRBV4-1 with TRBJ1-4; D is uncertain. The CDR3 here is CASSQGRPGGEKLFF. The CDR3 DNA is TGCGCCAGCAGCCAAGGGAGACCGGGAGGTGAAAAACTGTTTTTT.